Given below is one T cell receptor (beta chain) in context. Its cognate antigen has yet to be identified. The record has no base qualities; no much larger clone is one base away. The data originate from a study of blood T cell repertoires in COVID-19 (dated by TCRdb to between 2020 and 2021). Regarding the research as a whole: Samples from collaborators originated in the United States, Italy and Spain and spanned both the acute and convalescent phases of COVID-19. The prospective study material was composed of cDNA or gDNA derived from T cells, B-cell-depleted T cells, or PBMCs. Deeply sampled blood TCRbeta repertoires from subjects exposed to, actively infected with, or recovered from COVID-19 were included in the dataset. A freely available public database, intended as a resource for researchers studying the immune response to SARS-CoV-2, is where the repertoires were released. The samples were drawn from two sources: the first 160 participants of the ongoing ImmuneRACE study, and 1,000 to 1,500 subjects contributed by 6 global collaborators. Sample metadata almost always included a de-identified subject ID, COVID-19 status, age in years and sex. Where HLA class I and class II types were available, the types were taken from metadata supplied by the sample provider, not from assay-based typing.

The immunoSEQ Assay, a bias-controlled multiplex PCR, was used to amplify TCRbeta CDR3 regions from genomic DNA. For the original study's pipeline: Nucleated cell counts per sample were estimated from amplification of reference gene primers within the assay. Sequence reads were collapsed and filtered to measure the absolute abundance of every unique TCRbeta CDR3 rearrangement. Productive Simpson clonality was computed per sample as the square root of Simpson's diversity index over productive rearrangements. TCRdb carries this immuneACCESS record with in-frame sequences only. Its versions omit some clonotypes, under half of them owing to an unresolved V gene in the studies checked, with the rest unexplained. That table supplies the V and J calls and clone size; D and trimming were determined from the DNA. In this sample the table shows 110,000 to 150,000 clones, more than 80% of which occur a single time. About 4.5% of the sample is taken by the ten largest.

Participants in the prospective study were aged roughly 18 to 89 years, lived in more than 20 United States geographic areas, and enrolled through a virtual design. In the prospective study, participants were assigned to cohorts based on the clinical history participants reported in a screening survey and a study questionnaire. Recovered participants in ImmuneRACE Cohort 3 were defined by two consecutive negative NP/OP PCR tests, clearance by a healthcare professional, or resolution of symptoms. In the prospective study, whole blood, serum and a nasopharyngeal or oropharyngeal swab were collected from each participant by mobile phlebotomists. Over a roughly two-month period, participants in the prospective study had the option of providing additional blood draws and questionnaires. Before DNA extraction, blood samples from the prospective study were shipped at room temperature or frozen. General study outcomes and caveats: The amount of clinical and demographic metadata varied by source and participant and was provided uncurated.

The junction carries 8 bases between V and J, which are trimmed by 8 bases and 6 bases respectively. CDR1 and CDR2, per the germline V gene (reference sequence), are WNHNN and SYGVQD. Including cysteine and phenylalanine, the CDR3 has 11 amino acids. Just CDR3 DNA is preserved here, 33 bases in frame from base 1. The source material was PBMCs or T cells enriched from blood (not recorded which). The sequence was collected from a man in his fifties or sixties who had recovered from COVID-19. The V and J segments used are TRBV10-1 and TRBJ1-5, with the D gene uncertain. The DNA reads as follows: TGCGCCAGCGCTTGCGGTCAGCCCCAGCATTTT. Its protein product is CASACGQPQHF.